The T cell receptor (beta chain) described here comes from a study of blood T cell repertoires in COVID-19 (dated by TCRdb to 2020 to 2021). About the full investigation: Samples covering the acute and convalescent phases of COVID-19 were provided by collaborators in the United States, Italy and Spain. Deeply sampled blood TCRbeta repertoires from subjects exposed to, actively infected with, or recovered from COVID-19 were included in the dataset. A de-identified subject ID, COVID-19 status, age in years and sex were almost always included in the sample metadata. The repertoires were released in a freely available public database meant as a resource for research on the immune response to SARS-CoV-2. Samples were obtained from the ongoing ImmuneRACE study (first 160 participants) and from roughly 1,300 subjects provided by 6 global collaborators. Where available, HLA class I and class II types were obtained from metadata supplied by the sample provider rather than from assay-based typing. The prospective study material was composed of cDNA or gDNA derived from T cells, B-cell-depleted T cells, or PBMCs. The full study reports these points: Clinical and demographic metadata were provided uncurated, with the amount varying by source and participant.

The immunoSEQ Assay, a bias-controlled multiplex PCR, was used to amplify TCRbeta CDR3 regions from genomic DNA. Per the authors' processing: Within the assay, amplification of reference gene primers was used to estimate how many nucleated cells each sample contained. To quantify the absolute abundance of each unique TCRbeta CDR3 rearrangement, sequence reads were collapsed and filtered. For each sample, productive Simpson clonality was calculated as the square root of Simpson's diversity index over productive rearrangements. TCRdb obtained this table from immuneACCESS and retained in-frame rearrangements with V and J assigned. These tables miss some clones; where compared with another copy, unresolved V genes account for less than half of the shortfall, and the remainder is unexplained. The V and J calls and clone size are taken from that table; D and trimming were inferred from the DNA. The sample has around 97,000 clones on record, around nine tenths of them singletons. Clones ranked in the top ten supply 3.1% of the sample.

The cysteine opens and the phenylalanine closes a CDR3 of 14 amino acids. The only DNA kept is the CDR3, 42 bases in frame from the first base. Trimming leaves V shorter by 5 bases and J shorter by 4 bases, with the junction holding 4 bases beyond the gene matches. Reading the germline V gene (reference sequence) gives CDR1 LGHDT and CDR2 YNNKEL. As for this clone: Its recognized antigen is unknown. Per-base quality was not reported, and no clone a single base away is much larger than it.

The collaborating institutions used their own protocols to collect whole blood in K2EDTA tubes. For TCRbeta analysis, collaborators shipped samples in one of three forms: frozen whole blood, isolated PBMCs, or DNA extracted from either of those sample types. The receptor comes from a man over 45 in a cohort sampled during active COVID-19. The rearrangement combines TRBV3-1 (or the pseudogene TRBV3-2) with TRBJ1-4; TRBD1 fits 7 bases in the junction. Specimen: peripheral blood. The sequenced DNA is TGTGCCAGCAGCACAGGGGTTAGTAATGAAAAACTGTTTTTT. Translated, this gives CASSTGVSNEKLFF.